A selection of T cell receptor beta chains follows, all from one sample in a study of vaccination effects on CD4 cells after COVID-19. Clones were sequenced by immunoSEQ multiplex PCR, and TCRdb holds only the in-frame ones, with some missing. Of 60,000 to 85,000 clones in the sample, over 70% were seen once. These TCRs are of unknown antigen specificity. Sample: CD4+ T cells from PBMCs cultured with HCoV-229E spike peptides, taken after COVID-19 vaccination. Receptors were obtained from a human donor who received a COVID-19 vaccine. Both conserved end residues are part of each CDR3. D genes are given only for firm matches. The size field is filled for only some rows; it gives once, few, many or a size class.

cdr3_aa: CASSTGSGNTIYF
cdr3_nt: TGTGCCAGCAGTACGGGCTCTGGAAACACCATATATTTT
d_call: NA
clone_size: NA
v_call: TRBV12-3/TRBV12-4
cdr3_length: 13
j_call: TRBJ1-3

cdr3_aa: CASSEGRVRVGHGTDTQYF
cdr3_nt: TGTGCCAGCAGTGAAGGGCGGGTCAGGGTGGGGCATGGCACAGATACGCAGTATTTT
d_call: NA
clone_size: NA
v_call: TRBV6-1
cdr3_length: 19
j_call: TRBJ2-3

cdr3_aa: CATSENRAGSPLHF
cdr3_nt: TGTGCCACCAGTGAGAACAGGGCAGGTTCACCCCTCCACTTT
d_call: NA
clone_size: few
v_call: TRBV24-1
cdr3_length: 14
j_call: TRBJ1-6

cdr3_aa: CASSPGSGKGANVLTF
cdr3_nt: TGTGCCAGCAGCCCAGGTTCCGGGAAAGGGGCCAACGTCCTGACTTTC
d_call: NA
clone_size: NA
v_call: TRBV7-2
cdr3_length: 16
j_call: TRBJ2-6

cdr3_aa: CASSWGTERETQYF
cdr3_nt: TGCGCCAGCAGCTGGGGGACGGAGCGAGAGACCCAGTACTTC
d_call: NA
clone_size: NA
v_call: TRBV5-1
cdr3_length: 14
j_call: TRBJ2-5

cdr3_aa: CASRGTGGTGELFF
cdr3_nt: TGTGCCAGCAGAGGGACCGGAGGGACCGGGGAGCTGTTTTTT
d_call: NA
clone_size: NA
v_call: TRBV27
cdr3_length: 14
j_call: TRBJ2-2

cdr3_aa: CASSFNSNQPQHF
cdr3_nt: TGTGCCAGCAGCTTCAATAGCAATCAGCCCCAGCATTTT
d_call: NA
clone_size: NA
v_call: TRBV7-2
cdr3_length: 13
j_call: TRBJ1-5

cdr3_aa: CASSFQPGQGAFYNSPLHF
cdr3_nt: TGTGCCAGCAGTTTTCAGCCGGGACAGGGGGCCTTTTATAATTCACCCCTCCACTTT
d_call: TRBD1
clone_size: NA
v_call: TRBV28
cdr3_length: 19
j_call: TRBJ1-6

cdr3_aa: CASSVRDSEKLFF
cdr3_nt: TGCGCCAGCAGCGTCCGGGACAGCGAAAAACTGTTTTTT
d_call: TRBD1
clone_size: NA
v_call: TRBV5-1
cdr3_length: 13
j_call: TRBJ1-4

cdr3_aa: CASSRTPGPILETQYF
cdr3_nt: TGTGCCAGCAGTCGAACTCCGGGGCCAATTCTGGAGACCCAGTACTTC
d_call: NA
clone_size: NA
v_call: TRBV2
cdr3_length: 16
j_call: TRBJ2-5

cdr3_aa: CATSDLGVRGYTF
cdr3_nt: TGTGCCACCAGTGATTTAGGGGTCAGAGGCTACACCTTC
d_call: NA
clone_size: NA
v_call: TRBV24-1
cdr3_length: 13
j_call: TRBJ1-2

cdr3_aa: CASSPGTASPAQHF
cdr3_nt: TGTGCCAGCAGTCCCGGGACAGCCTCCCCAGCCCAGCATTTT
d_call: TRBD1
clone_size: once
v_call: TRBV2
cdr3_length: 14
j_call: TRBJ1-5

cdr3_aa: CASRTAGGRTGELFF
cdr3_nt: TGTGCCAGCAGAACAGCGGGGGGGCGTACCGGGGAGCTGTTTTTT
d_call: TRBD2
clone_size: few
v_call: TRBV2
cdr3_length: 15
j_call: TRBJ2-2

cdr3_aa: CASSPFSGGAYNEQFF
cdr3_nt: TGCGCCAGCAGCCCCTTTAGTGGGGGGGCCTACAATGAGCAGTTCTTC
d_call: TRBD2
clone_size: NA
v_call: TRBV5-1
cdr3_length: 16
j_call: TRBJ2-1

cdr3_aa: CASSFARDTGELFF
cdr3_nt: TGTGCCAGCAGCTTCGCCAGGGACACCGGGGAGCTGTTTTTT
d_call: NA
clone_size: few
v_call: TRBV7-3
cdr3_length: 14
j_call: TRBJ2-2

cdr3_aa: CASSPRYGQANTGELFF
cdr3_nt: TGTGCCAGCAGCCCAAGGTATGGGCAGGCGAACACCGGGGAGCTGTTTTTT
d_call: NA
clone_size: NA
v_call: TRBV3-1/TRBV3-2
cdr3_length: 17
j_call: TRBJ2-2

cdr3_aa: CASSPHRDRGLSPEAFF
cdr3_nt: TGTGCCAGCAGCCCCCACCGGGACAGGGGGTTAAGCCCTGAAGCTTTCTTT
d_call: TRBD1
clone_size: NA
v_call: TRBV7-2
cdr3_length: 17
j_call: TRBJ1-1

cdr3_aa: CASSYNGAGTPGTQYF
cdr3_nt: TGTGCCAGCAGTTATAATGGAGCCGGGACCCCCGGGACCCAGTACTTC
d_call: NA
clone_size: NA
v_call: TRBV6-5
cdr3_length: 16
j_call: TRBJ2-5

cdr3_aa: CASSYSWPNYGYTF
cdr3_nt: TGTGCCAGCAGTTACTCGTGGCCGAACTATGGCTACACCTTC
d_call: NA
clone_size: NA
v_call: TRBV6-6
cdr3_length: 14
j_call: TRBJ1-2

cdr3_aa: CASRSGANSNQPQHF
cdr3_nt: TGTGCCAGCCGGAGCGGGGCGAATAGCAATCAGCCCCAGCATTTT
d_call: NA
clone_size: NA
v_call: TRBV19
cdr3_length: 15
j_call: TRBJ1-5

cdr3_aa: CASSPSGGYIQYF
cdr3_nt: TGTGCCAGTAGTCCTAGCGGTGGATACATTCAGTACTTC
d_call: TRBD2
clone_size: few
v_call: TRBV19
cdr3_length: 13
j_call: TRBJ2-4

cdr3_aa: CASSSSQPQHF
cdr3_nt: TGTGCCAGCAGTTCCTCCCAGCCCCAGCATTTT
d_call: NA
clone_size: NA
v_call: TRBV28
cdr3_length: 11
j_call: TRBJ1-5

cdr3_aa: CAISQGRGDDGYTF
cdr3_nt: TGTGCCATCAGTCAGGGTAGGGGTGACGATGGCTACACCTTC
d_call: NA
clone_size: NA
v_call: TRBV10-3
cdr3_length: 14
j_call: TRBJ1-2

cdr3_aa: CASSEMPGRSYTF
cdr3_nt: TGTGCCAGCAGTGAAATGCCAGGGAGGAGCTACACCTTC
d_call: NA
clone_size: few
v_call: TRBV6-1
cdr3_length: 13
j_call: TRBJ1-2

cdr3_aa: CASSLGTGGTRTNQPQHF
cdr3_nt: TGTGCCAGTAGCTTGGGGACAGGGGGCACCAGGACCAATCAGCCCCAGCATTTT
d_call: TRBD1
clone_size: NA
v_call: TRBV19
cdr3_length: 18
j_call: TRBJ1-5

cdr3_aa: CAWRGLGWNEKLFF
cdr3_nt: TGTGCCTGGAGGGGTTTGGGGTGGAATGAAAAACTGTTTTTT
d_call: NA
clone_size: NA
v_call: TRBV30
cdr3_length: 14
j_call: TRBJ1-4

cdr3_aa: CASGKDGWGGYTF
cdr3_nt: TGTGCCAGTGGCAAGGACGGGTGGGGAGGCTACACCTTC
d_call: NA
clone_size: NA
v_call: TRBV19
cdr3_length: 13
j_call: TRBJ1-2

cdr3_aa: CASSLGTRQINTEAFF
cdr3_nt: TGTGCCAGCAGCCTAGGGACCCGACAGATAAACACTGAAGCTTTCTTT
d_call: NA
clone_size: NA
v_call: TRBV3-1/TRBV3-2
cdr3_length: 16
j_call: TRBJ1-1

cdr3_aa: CASFDSGGLDTGELFF
cdr3_nt: TGCGCCAGCTTTGATTCCGGGGGGCTTGACACCGGGGAGCTGTTTTTT
d_call: NA
clone_size: NA
v_call: TRBV5-1
cdr3_length: 16
j_call: TRBJ2-2

cdr3_aa: CASSLGTSGNEQFF
cdr3_nt: TGCGCCAGCAGCTTAGGGACTAGCGGTAATGAGCAGTTCTTC
d_call: TRBD2
clone_size: few
v_call: TRBV5-1
cdr3_length: 14
j_call: TRBJ2-1

cdr3_aa: CASSERRGLATDTQYF
cdr3_nt: TGTGCCAGCAGCGAACGCAGGGGGCTGGCGACAGATACGCAGTATTTT
d_call: TRBD1
clone_size: NA
v_call: TRBV6-1
cdr3_length: 16
j_call: TRBJ2-3

cdr3_aa: CAWSGQANTEAFF
cdr3_nt: TGTGCCTGGAGCGGACAGGCTAACACTGAAGCTTTCTTT
d_call: TRBD1
clone_size: NA
v_call: TRBV30
cdr3_length: 13
j_call: TRBJ1-1

cdr3_aa: CASMPGANTIYF
cdr3_nt: TGTGCCAGCATGCCGGGGGCGAACACCATATATTTT
d_call: NA
clone_size: NA
v_call: TRBV6-5
cdr3_length: 12
j_call: TRBJ1-3

cdr3_aa: CASRWDSYNSPLHF
cdr3_nt: TGTGCCAGCAGATGGGACAGCTATAATTCACCCCTCCACTTT
d_call: TRBD1
clone_size: NA
v_call: TRBV6-5
cdr3_length: 14
j_call: TRBJ1-6

cdr3_aa: CASSRRPGGETQYF
cdr3_nt: TGTGCCAGCAGTCGTCGCCCCGGGGGGGAGACCCAGTACTTC
d_call: TRBD2
clone_size: NA
v_call: TRBV6-5
cdr3_length: 14
j_call: TRBJ2-5

cdr3_aa: CASSVSPVPTDTQYF
cdr3_nt: TGTGCCAGCAGCGTGAGCCCAGTCCCCACAGATACGCAGTATTTT
d_call: NA
clone_size: NA
v_call: TRBV9
cdr3_length: 15
j_call: TRBJ2-3

cdr3_aa: CATSDPGDSGETQYF
cdr3_nt: TGTGCCACCAGTGATCCAGGGGACTCGGGGGAGACCCAGTACTTC
d_call: NA
clone_size: NA
v_call: TRBV24-1
cdr3_length: 15
j_call: TRBJ2-5

cdr3_aa: CASSSSSDTEAFF
cdr3_nt: TGTGCCAGCAGTTCGTCGTCTGACACTGAAGCTTTCTTT
d_call: NA
clone_size: few
v_call: TRBV7-9
cdr3_length: 13
j_call: TRBJ1-1

cdr3_aa: CASSLIPSTDTQYF
cdr3_nt: TGTGCCAGCAGCTTAATTCCTAGCACAGATACGCAGTATTTT
d_call: NA
clone_size: NA
v_call: TRBV7-8
cdr3_length: 14
j_call: TRBJ2-3

cdr3_aa: CATSRAISSGGAGETQYF
cdr3_nt: TGTGCCACCAGCAGAGCTATCTCTAGCGGGGGGGCCGGAGAGACCCAGTACTTC
d_call: TRBD2
clone_size: NA
v_call: TRBV15
cdr3_length: 18
j_call: TRBJ2-5